A single T cell receptor beta chain is shown here with its context. The assay was immunoSEQ multiplex PCR, and TCRdb's table has in-frame clones only and misses some. Seen here are 160,000 or so clones, 90% to 95% observed once, and the top ten hold around 2%. A Seattle source enrolled patients during active infection and followed them longitudinally. The data belong to a study of blood T cell repertoires in COVID-19. Study at large: Specimens from acute and convalescent COVID-19 originated in the United States, Italy and Spain. Nucleic acid was either cDNA or gDNA, and it came from T cells, B-cell-depleted T cells, or PBMCs.

Sample: peripheral blood. The sequence derives from a woman between 55 and 75 years old with COVID-19, enrolled during active disease.

The chain's CDR3 is CASSQAVGGGYEQYF. The CDR3 region has the DNA TGCGCCAGCAGCCAAGCGGTGGGAGGGGGCTACGAGCAGTACTTC. This sequence joins TRBV4-3 and TRBJ2-7; D may be TRBD2 (7 bases). Trimming left V 1 base short and J 3 bases short, with 13 bases between. CDR3 length: 15 amino acids. Germline assignment: CDR1 LGHNA and CDR2 YSLEER.